This TCR beta chain came from a study of blood T cell repertoires in COVID-19. The protocol was immunoSEQ multiplex PCR, while the TCRdb copy is restricted to in-frame clones and leaves out a portion. This sample yields about 360,000 clones, of which 86% are seen a single time; around 7.4% belongs to the top ten. Seattle cases were enrolled at active infection and followed longitudinally. Trimming shortened V by 0 bases and J by 1 base, and 6 bases separated the two germline ends. The CDR3 totals 14 residues. Germline lookup yields CDR1 SNHLY and CDR2 FYNNEI. Sequences were obtained from peripheral blood. The chain employs TRBV2 and TRBJ2-5, with D unresolved. This TCR came from a woman in her fifties or sixties with COVID-19, enrolled during active disease. In DNA, the CDR3 is TGTGCCAGCAGTGAAGCGAACAGCCAAGAGACCCAGTACTTC. This translates into CASSEANSQETQYF.